The clone carrying this TCR beta chain was detected only a few times. Its antigen is unknown. MiXCR, applied by TCRdb to the reads, yields one record per CDR3 protein. The sample comprises about 320,000 distinct CDR3 sequences, approximately 9.5% of which are singletons, and approximately 4.5% rests with the top ten. CDR3 length equals 16 residues. V lost 0 bases and J 7 bases, leaving 16 bases between the germline ends. CDR1 and CDR2 (germline): MGHRA, YSYEKL. This record belongs to a study of T cell repertoires in cytomegalovirus infection. Study findings and constraints: Within the response measured ex vivo, HLA-C-restricted CMV-specific TCR beta clonotypes were dominant.

The chain is built from TRBV4-1 and TRBJ2-1, with no clear D. The source material was PBMCs. The origin of this receptor is a human donor in good health (CMV status not recorded). Some clones in this sample may be carry-over from other donors' samples. CDR3 sequence (DNA): TGCGCCAGCAGCCAAGAAGGGCTAGTTGCCGGGAATGAGCAGTTCTTC. Amino acids: CASSQEGLVAGNEQFF.